This TCR beta chain was captured in a study of blood T cell repertoires in COVID-19. About the research overall: Both acute and convalescent COVID-19 samples were obtained from the United States, Italy and Spain. Nucleic acid was either cDNA or gDNA, and it came from T cells, B-cell-depleted T cells, or PBMCs.

CDR3 length equals 11 residues. The germline V gene encodes CDR1 SQVTM and CDR2 ANQGSEA. V shed 5 bases and J shed 4 bases, with 9 bases lying between them. Original analysis: The authors estimated nucleated cell counts from reference gene primer amplification. Only in-frame clones appear in the TCRdb table, and some are missing; sequencing was by immunoSEQ multiplex PCR. The DNA gave D and trimming, while V, J and clone size come from that table. The table includes about 97,000 clones, around 92% detected once. The sequencing sample was made of peripheral blood. The genes are TRBV29-1 and TRBJ2-7; D remains ambiguous. This receptor was obtained from a man younger than 35 with acute or convalescent COVID-19. The CDR3 DNA reads TGCAGCGTTCAAACGGGTTACGAGCAGTACTTC. Protein sequence: CSVQTGYEQYF.